The sequence of this T cell receptor (beta chain) was determined in a study of shared clonotypes between healthy human individuals (dated by TCRdb to about 2020). About the investigation overall: The cohort included three men and a couple of women between 18 and 49 years of age. For each donor, CD4 naive and CD4 memory were each run on three plates, CD8 naive on two plates, and CD8 memory on one plate. To estimate repertoire size and how much clonotypes are shared between individuals, the study performed deep sequencing of blood TCR repertoires from a few healthy adults. Different laboratories and diverse techniques were used to prepare libraries and sequence TCR repertoires, to increase sequencing depth and limit assay-specific biases. Per donor, leukapheresis produced somewhere between about 0.94 and 9.5 billion PBMCs. Broader findings and caveats from the paper: Sampling was limited to blood, and TCR repertoires in tissue likely differ from TCR repertoires in blood. Naive subsets generally had larger estimated clonotype richness than memory subsets did. Even with the large sequencing depth, rarefaction of the sorted-subset datasets indicated that sequencing was incomplete. About 5% of naive CD4, 3.5% of naive CD8, 2% to 2.5% of memory CD4, and over 0.35% of memory CD8 clonotypes were shared across several donors. Because the study included only a small number of donors, the genetic and exposure-history diversity represented was limited. Based on pairwise subsampling, the degree of clonotype sharing among donors was expected to be affected by sequencing depth. Compared with non-shared clonotypes, clonotypes shared by all four sorted-subset donors had higher generation probabilities.

Reading the germline V gene gives CDR1 MDHEN and CDR2 SYDVKM. V and J are truncated by 6 bases and 3 bases respectively, leaving an intervening sequence of 9 bases. The CDR3 numbers 13 residues from cysteine through phenylalanine. This entry keeps only the CDR3 DNA: 39 bases, framed from base 1. Donors were healthy HIV-negative adults with no recently reported acute infections or vaccinations. Every donor was a Caucasian adult residing in Nashville, Tennessee, USA. Magnetic negative selection was used to enrich CD4+ T cells, after which naive cells were positively selected on CD45RA and the negative fraction became the memory subset. After blood collection by leukapheresis, PBMCs were isolated using Ficoll-Histopaque density gradient centrifugation and then cryopreserved in the vapor phase of liquid nitrogen. Analytical flow cytometry was used to check the purity and quantity of every magnetically sorted T cell population. Genomic DNA was isolated from every sorted fraction and measured by UV absorbance on a Nanodrop 2000c.

Using the deep immunoSEQ assay, TCR CDR3 regions were amplified from genomic DNA by multiplex PCR. Genomic DNA extracted from each cell subset was distributed evenly over all wells of several immunoSEQ 96-well plates, and each plate served as one replicate. For sorted subsets, each replicate PCR was loaded with roughly 200 ng genomic DNA, equivalent to roughly 30,000 T cell genomes. Purified libraries were quantified with a Qubit 3.0 fluorometer, sized on a Bioanalyzer 2100, and re-quantified with the KAPA Library Quantification kit. Every immunoSEQ 96-well plate was sequenced on a separate single-read 150-cycle Illumina NextSeq 550 flow cell. Turning to the authors' computational methods: Because the immunoSEQ output held only junctional sequences and lacked quality scores, the filtering could not match the filtering applied to full-length reads. Sequences were annotated with PyIR, a Python wrapper for IgBLAST v1.9, using IMGT germline references to assign V/J genes and CDR3. Reads were filtered out if the reads had weak V/J assignments (E-value above 1e-6), no CDR3, stop codons, out-of-frame junctions, or ambiguous translated residues. A V3J clonotype was defined by an identical inferred V gene, J gene, and CDR3 amino acid sequence. To compute the percentage overlap between repertoires, the number of shared unique clonotypes was divided by the size of the smaller repertoire. Richness of each repertoire was evaluated using RTK rarefaction, the Chao1 estimator, and Recon v2.1 estimates of unobserved clonotypes. Generation probabilities were computed with OLGA for all TCRbeta clonotypes obtained by the gDNA method from four donors. The immuneACCESS repertoire file appears here via TCRdb, limited to in-frame rearrangements. These files lack a portion of the clones; in checked studies, under half of the deficit traces to unresolved V genes, and the cause of the others is not known. V and J calls and clone size are as listed in that table; D and trimming were resolved from the DNA. A total of more than 1.2 million clones appear in this sample, around 98.5% of them only once. The ten most abundant clones make up 0.36% of the sample.

Note on this clone: Its binding antigen is unknown. No much larger clone is present one base from it, and per-base qualities are unavailable.

This clonotype was sampled from a man aged 25-45 years in good health. The sequencing input was naive CD4+ T cells sorted from blood. Interpreted using the paper, the cell subset or site label stands for: CD45RA+ positively selected. The chain couples TRBV28 to TRBJ1-5; no D segment can be confidently identified. The bases read TGTGCCAGCAGCACGGGAAACAATCAGCCCCAGCATTTT. Translated, this is CASSTGNNQPQHF. With all but the CDR3 taken from the reference TRBV28 and TRBJ1-5 genes, the full variable domain is: DVKVTQSSRYLVKRTGEKVFLECVQDMDHENMFWYRQDPGLGLRLIYFSYDVKMKEKGDIPEGYSVSREKKERFSLILESASTNQTSMYLCASSTGNNQPQHFGDGTRLSIL.